The 23 T cell receptor beta chains below all came from one sample that was sequenced in a study of cytomegalovirus exposure and HLA in healthy donors. The PCR employed 60 Vbeta primers together with 13 Jbeta primers. The table came from immunoSEQ multiplex PCR; TCRdb's copy has only in-frame clones and leaves some out. Of under 200,000 clones in the sample, more than 75% were seen once. The sample consisted of PBMCs. The receptors come from a girl under 18 in good health and CMV-seropositive.

The rearrangement joins TRBV21-1 to TRBJ2-5; the DNA was not used to check the table's D call, TRBD2. TRBV21-1 is assigned pseudogene status. CDR3 length: 15 residues. The CDR3 coding sequence is TGTGCCAGCAGCAAAGGAACGGGGGTGAGGGAGACCCAGTACTTC. This translates into CASSKGTGVRETQYF.

The sample holds a few counts of this clone. J is TRBJ1-2 and V is TRBV5-4; a weak D match, TRBD1 (5 bases). Germline V gene data show CDR1 as SGHNT and CDR2 as YYREEE (reference sequence). V lost 2 bases, J lost 3 bases, and 11 bases lay in between. This CDR3 contains 14 residues. CDR3 residues: CASSFRIGDYGYTF. In DNA form, the CDR3 reads TGTGCCAGCAGCTTTAGAATAGGGGACTATGGCTACACCTTC.

V usage is TRBV7-9 and J usage is TRBJ1-3, with 9 positions matching TRBD1. After removal of 5 bases from V and 2 bases from J, the junction contained 7 bases not matched to a gene. This CDR3 comprises 16 residues. Germline CDR1 is SEHNR and CDR2 is FQNEAQ (reference sequence). The CDR3 DNA reads as TGTGCCAGCAGCCGACAGGGGGTTCGGACTGGAAACACCATATATTTT. This encodes CASSRQGVRTGNTIYF.

V gene TRBV20-1 combines with J gene TRBJ1-1; D might be TRBD1 (6 bases). V gave up 5 bases and J gave up 10 bases, with 11 bases separating them. Germline V gene data show CDR1 as DFQATT and CDR2 as SNEGSKA (reference sequence). The CDR3 loop spans 10 amino acids. The CDR3: CSALTGRAFF. The CDR3 DNA sequence: TGCAGTGCTCTCACAGGGAGAGCTTTCTTT.

The sample holds a few counts of this clone. V gene TRBV5-1 combines with J gene TRBJ2-2; 7 nucleotides agree with TRBD1. Germline loops: CDR1 SGHRS, CDR2 YFSETQ. The ends lost 0 bases at V and 3 bases at J; junction bases unmatched: 2. The length of the CDR3 is 15 residues. Written as DNA, the CDR3 is TGCGCCAGCAGCTTGGGGGACAGCCACACCGGGGAGCTGTTTTTT. This gives the protein CASSLGDSHTGELFF.

The rearrangement links TRBV5-1 to TRBJ2-1; 9 bases agree with TRBD2. Germline trimming cut 4 bases from V and 4 bases from J; bases unmatched to any gene: 3. Germline CDR1 is SGHRS and CDR2 is YFSETQ. The CDR3 totals 14 residues. As DNA, the CDR3 is TGCGCCAGCAGCGTTAGCGGGGGTTACAATGAGCAGTTCTTC. This codes for CASSVSGGYNEQFF.

This chain uses TRBV4-1 with TRBJ2-5, with D possibly matching TRBD1 (7 bases). Trimming cost V 3 bases and J 3 bases, with 17 bases left between them. The length of the CDR3 is 16 residues. CDR1 is MGHRA, CDR2 YSYEKL, per germline. The CDR3 is CASSHPRGGTEETQYF. CDR3 nucleotides: TGCGCCAGCAGCCATCCAAGGGGCGGGACAGAAGAGACCCAGTACTTC.

DNA of the CDR3: TGCAGCGTTGTTAGCGGGGGCGAGACCCAGTACTTC. Translated: CSVVSGGETQYF. The rearrangement joins TRBV29-1 to TRBJ2-5; 9 nucleotides match TRBD2. In germline, CDR1 is SQVTM, CDR2 ANQGSEA. This CDR3 region has 12 residues. Trimming took 4 bases from V and 5 from J; bases not matched to a gene: 2.

The CDR3 DNA reads as TGTGCCAGCAGCGGGCGACAGGGCCTGAACACTGAAGCTTTCTTT. It specifies CASSGRQGLNTEAFF. The rearrangement uses TRBV21-1 and TRBJ1-1; the D segment call TRBD1 is taken from the table without a DNA check. TRBV21-1 is flagged as a pseudogene. The CDR3 loop spans 15 amino acids.

V gene TRBV5-1 combines with J gene TRBJ2-3; tentative D call: TRBD1 (6 bases). V was cut by 7 bases and J by 2 bases, with 14 bases left in between. CDR3 length equals 14 residues. CDR1 and CDR2 (germline): SGHRS, YFSETQ. CDR3 coding DNA: TGCGCCAGCGCCCTGGGACACAACACAGATACGCAGTATTTT. Translated, it gives CASALGHNTDTQYF.

The V gene is TRBV6-6, the J gene TRBJ1-1; D is undetermined. Trimming removed 10 bases from V and 3 bases from J, with 18 bases in between. Germline CDR1 reads MNHNY; CDR2 reads SVGAGI (reference sequence). The CDR3 is made up of 14 amino acids. Written as DNA, the CDR3 is TGTGCCACTGTAGAAGGAGGCCTAGACACTGAAGCTTTCTTT. It translates to CATVEGGLDTEAFF.

This clone showed up just a few times. The chain is built from TRBV27 and TRBJ1-1; TRBD1 is a possible D gene (6 bases). Germline assignment: CDR1 MNHEY and CDR2 SMNVEV (reference sequence). This CDR3 region has 14 residues. V lost 5 bases and J 11 bases, leaving 21 bases between the germline ends. The CDR3 nucleotides are TGTGCCAGCAGTCCCCGGGTTAGGGGGAGGGGGGCTTTCTTT. This encodes CASSPRVRGRGAFF.

This chain connects TRBV4-3 to TRBJ1-1, with D maybe TRBD1 (6 bases). This CDR3 is built from 14 residues. V shed 1 base and J shed 1 base, with 7 bases lying between them. CDR1 is LGHNA, CDR2 YSLEER, per germline. The CDR3 reads CASSQGTANTEAFF. The DNA for the CDR3 is TGCGCCAGCAGCCAAGGGACAGCGAACACTGAAGCTTTCTTT.

This chain uses TRBV25-1 with TRBJ1-1, with 7 bases matching TRBD1. The CDR3 has 13 amino acids. Germline values: CDR1 MGHDK, CDR2 SYGVNS. V trimming: 5 bases; J trimming: 6 bases; junction bases outside the gene matches: 6. The CDR3 nucleotides are TGTGCCAGCAGTAGAACTACAGGGGCTGAAGCTTTCTTT. It encodes CASSRTTGAEAFF.

The chain is built from TRBV25-1 and TRBJ2-7, with 9 bases fitting TRBD1. The CDR3 is 13 residues long. Germline CDR1 MGHDK, CDR2 SYGVNS. Unmatched junction bases numbered 4, after V lost 4 bases and J lost 6 bases. The CDR3 DNA follows: TGTGCCAGCAGTGCGACAGGGGGGGGCGAGCAGTACTTC. Protein product: CASSATGGGEQYF.

The chain couples TRBV6-5 to TRBJ2-3; no clear D. The CDR3 contains 14 residues. The V and J ends lost 0 bases and 1 base respectively, with 5 bases between them. Germline V gene lookup returns CDR1 MNHEY and CDR2 SVGAGI. CDR3 DNA: TGTGCCAGCAGTTACTCGCAGGGCACAGATACGCAGTATTTT. It encodes CASSYSQGTDTQYF.

The chain has TRBV28 and TRBJ2-5; 7 nucleotides match TRBD2. V trimming: 5 bases; J trimming: 3 bases; junction bases outside the gene matches: 3. Germline assignment: CDR1 MDHEN and CDR2 SYDVKM. The CDR3 runs to 13 residues. The CDR3 loop is CASSKTSKETQYF. Written as DNA, the CDR3 is TGTGCCAGCAGTAAGACTAGCAAAGAGACCCAGTACTTC.

This chain uses TRBV28 with TRBJ2-5, with TRBD2 matching 7 bases. The germline gives CDR1 MDHEN, CDR2 SYDVKM. Unmatched junction bases numbered 6, after V lost 1 base and J lost 4 bases. The CDR3 sequence is 15 residues long. The CDR3 is CASSLFGLVGETQYF. The CDR3 coding sequence is TGTGCCAGCAGTTTATTCGGACTAGTGGGAGAGACCCAGTACTTC.

The J gene is TRBJ2-1, the V gene TRBV29-1; possibly TRBD2 for D (5 bases). V lost 8 bases to trimming and J lost 10 bases, with 18 bases between them. CDR3 length: 12 residues. The germline CDR1 and CDR2 sequences are SQVTM and ANQGSEA. CDR3 nucleotides: TGCAGCTGCCAGATCGGGAAATCCGAGCAGTTCTTC. Protein product: CSCQIGKSEQFF.

The chain joins TRBV7-8 to TRBJ2-7; possibly TRBD1 for D (6 bases). Germline CDR1 reads SGHVS; CDR2 reads FQNEAQ. The CDR3 has 15 residues. Between the trimmed V and J ends, which lost 0 bases and 4 bases, there was a span of 13 bases. CDR3 sequence (DNA): TGTGCCAGCAGCTTAGCACAGGGTTTCGGGTACGAGCAGTACTTC. This encodes CASSLAQGFGYEQYF.

The chain combines TRBV5-5 with TRBJ2-2; 11 bases align to TRBD2. Germline-derived CDR1 and CDR2 are SGHKS and YYEKEE (reference sequence). This CDR3 contains 15 residues. V lost 6 bases and J lost 6; bases outside the gene matches: 7. The CDR3 loop is CASTLLAGDPGELFF. The CDR3 nucleotides read TGTGCCAGCACCCTACTAGCGGGAGACCCCGGGGAGCTGTTTTTT. Based on the CDR3 plus reference TRBV5-5 and TRBJ2-2, the full variable domain is DAGVTQSPTHLIKTRGQQVTLRCSPISGHKSVSWYQQVLGQGPQFIFQYYEKEERGRGNFPDRFSARQFPNYSSELNVNALLLGDSALYLCASTLLAGDPGELFFGEGSRLTVL.

CDR3 in amino acids: CASSLYRDNTEAFF. Here the CDR3 DNA reads TGTGCCAGCAGCTTATACAGGGACAACACTGAAGCTTTCTTT. The rearrangement uses TRBV7-2 and TRBJ1-1; tentatively, D is TRBD1 (6 bases). CDR3 length: 14 residues. In germline, CDR1 is SGHTA, CDR2 FQGNSA. Between the trimmed V and J ends, which lost 2 bases and 2 bases, there was a span of 9 bases.

This clone was seen only a few times. V and J are TRBV5-1 and TRBJ1-3; D is possibly TRBD1 (6 bases). The ends were cut back, 2 bases at V and 4 bases at J, with 13 bases in the middle. The germline CDR1 and CDR2 sequences are SGHRS and YFSETQ. This CDR3 has 15 amino acids. The CDR3 region is CASSFTGIRGNTIYF. Written as DNA, the CDR3 is TGCGCCAGCAGCTTTACAGGGATAAGGGGAAACACCATATATTTT.